These 27 T cell receptor beta chains were all obtained from the same sample, sequenced in a study of T cells in Graves' hyperthyroidism and ophthalmopathy. Researchers took RNA transcripts and amplified the TCR beta CDR3 regions from them. Primed by the HTBI set, a first-round RT-PCR was run on the TCR CDR3. A single record per CDR3 protein comes from TCRdb applying MiXCR to the multiplex PCR reads. Of about 360,000 distinct CDR3 sequences listed, around 14% are singletons. What was sequenced was blood. These receptors originate from a woman between 18 and 29 years old with Graves' hyperthyroidism.

J is TRBJ2-1 and V is TRBV15; 9 nucleotides match TRBD2. V was pared by 5 bases and J by 8 bases, with 16 bases of the junction left unmatched. The CDR3 contains 17 residues. Germline V gene sequence: CDR1 LNHNV, CDR2 YYDKDF (reference sequence). The CDR3 reads CATSGKSGGGGAHEQFF. The CDR3 nucleotides read TGTGCCACCAGCGGGAAAAGCGGGGGCGGGGGGGCGCATGAGCAGTTCTTC.

There are many counts of this clonotype. Here the CDR3 reads CASSPNLRREQFF. In nucleotides, the CDR3 is TGTGCCAGCAGCCCCAACTTAAGACGGGAGCAGTTCTTC. The rearrangement links TRBV7-6 to TRBJ2-1; no clear D. This CDR3 contains 13 residues. With 5 bases removed from V and 10 bases from J, the gap between germline ends came to 15 bases. Germline values: CDR1 SGHVS, CDR2 FNYEAQ.

This clonotype was seen repeatedly, ten times or more. The chain uses TRBV2 and TRBJ2-3; D gene ambiguous. Trimming took off 1 base at V and 9 bases at J, with 8 bases between the two ends. This CDR3 has 12 amino acids. Germline V lookup: CDR1 SNHLY, CDR2 FYNNEI. The CDR3 DNA reads as TGTGCCAGCAGTGAAGTGGAACGGACGCAGTATTTT. Translating it yields CASSEVERTQYF.

Concerning this clonotype itself: This clone may be a read error of a much larger clone one base away. The chain couples TRBV27 to TRBJ2-3; possible D gene TRBD1, 6 bases. The length of the CDR3 is 16 residues. Germline V gene sequence: CDR1 MNHEY, CDR2 SMNVEV (reference sequence). This CDR3 reads CASGLFGTILSDTQYF. The CDR3, as DNA: TGTGCCAGCGGTTTATTCGGGACAATTTTATCAGATACGCAGTATTTT.

This sequence joins TRBV4-1 and TRBJ2-3; D uncertain. The germline CDR1 and CDR2 sequences are MGHRA and YSYEKL. V lost 0 bases, J lost 4 bases, and 11 bases lay in between. This CDR3 is built from 15 residues. The CDR3 nucleotides read TGCGCCAGCAGCCAAGAACGGCCAGAGGCAGATACGCAGTATTTT. It codes for CASSQERPEADTQYF.

In this sample, this clonotype turned up a few times. The gene calls are TRBV20-1 and TRBJ1-5, with D possibly being TRBD1 (6 bases). Per the germline V gene, CDR1 is DFQATT and CDR2 is SNEGSKA (reference sequence). The ends were cut back, 5 bases at V and 2 bases at J, with 13 bases in the middle. The length of the CDR3 is 14 residues. CDR3 residues: CSAYRVSGNQPQHF. The DNA for the CDR3 is TGCAGTGCTTACAGGGTGAGCGGCAATCAGCCCCAGCATTTT.

This clonotype has more than one count but fewer than ten. This may be a read error, as it is one base from a much larger clone. DNA of the CDR3: TGCAGTGGGCGGGGAGATCAAGAGACCCAGTACTTC. Amino acids: CSGRGDQETQYF. The chain joins TRBV20-1 to TRBJ2-5; maybe TRBD2 (6 bases). CDR3 length equals 12 residues. CDR1 DFQATT and CDR2 SNEGSKA come from the germline V gene (reference sequence). The V end was cut by 7 bases, the J end by 2 bases, with 11 bases between.

In its sample, this clonotype was seen many times. The rearrangement links TRBV18 to TRBJ2-1; tentatively, D is TRBD2 (7 bases). The CDR3 runs 15 residues. CDR1 is KGHSH and CDR2 is LQKENI in the germline V gene. V dropped 3 bases and J dropped 5 bases, with 14 bases sitting between them. The CDR3 nucleotides read TGTGCCAGCTCACCCCCCGGGGGGCGTGACAATGAGCAGTTCTTC. Amino acid sequence: CASSPPGGRDNEQFF.

The V call is TRBV5-6, the J call TRBJ2-1, with TRBD2 matching over 11 bases. Losses at the gene ends were 9 bases for V and 4 bases for J; bases not matched to a gene: 3. The CDR3 contains 13 residues. Germline V gives CDR1 SGHDT, CDR2 YYEEEE. The CDR3 loop is CAILAGDYNEQFF. Written as DNA, the CDR3 is TGTGCCATACTAGCGGGGGATTACAATGAGCAGTTCTTC.

The CDR3 nucleotides read TGCGCCAGCGGAATACTAGCGGGGTACAATGAGCAGTTCTTC. Its translation: CASGILAGYNEQFF. The chain recombines TRBV5-1 with TRBJ2-1, with 10 nucleotides matching TRBD2. The V and J ends lost 7 bases and 4 bases, in that order; junction bases with no gene match: 5. In germline, CDR1 is SGHRS, CDR2 YFSETQ. This CDR3 spans 14 amino acids.

This clonotype was picked up a small number of times. This rearrangement joins TRBV20-1 to TRBJ2-1; D call uncertain. From germline, CDR1 is DFQATT and CDR2 SNEGSKA (reference sequence). Deletions cut 7 bases from V and 10 bases from J, with 11 bases between. This CDR3 contains 10 residues. The DNA for the CDR3 is TGCAGTGGCATGGTTGGGGAGCAGTTCTTC. Translation gives CSGMVGEQFF.

This clonotype was counted at least ten times. The V and J genes are TRBV7-2 and TRBJ2-3, with a possible D match to TRBD2 (6 bases). V lost 0 bases, J lost 7 bases, and 17 bases lay in between. Germline values: CDR1 SGHTA, CDR2 FQGNSA. This CDR3 comprises 16 residues. CDR3 coding DNA: TGTGCCAGCAGCTTAGCCTCTGGAGGGCCCTCGAATACGCAGTATTTT. Its protein is CASSLASGGPSNTQYF.

V gene TRBV7-3 combines with J gene TRBJ2-3; D is perhaps TRBD1 (6 bases). The CDR3 is 15 residues long. V was pared by 3 bases and J by 4 bases, with 14 bases between. CDR1 SGHTA and CDR2 FQGTGA come from the germline V gene. Here the CDR3 DNA reads TGTGCCAGCAGCTTTACAGGGAATGACGCAGATACGCAGTATTTT. It is translated as CASSFTGNDADTQYF.

The V gene is TRBV27, the J gene TRBJ1-2; 9 bases line up with TRBD1. Losses at the gene ends were 5 bases for V and 8 bases for J; bases not matched to a gene: 9. Germline loops: CDR1 MNHEY, CDR2 SMNVEV (reference sequence). The CDR3 contains 14 residues. The CDR3 DNA is TGTGCCAGCAGTCCCGGGACAGGGATATACGGCTACACCTTC. Translated: CASSPGTGIYGYTF.

This clonotype was seen only a few times. The rearrangement uses TRBV5-6 and TRBJ1-1; possible D gene TRBD1, 6 bases. This CDR3 region has 15 residues. The germline gives CDR1 SGHDT, CDR2 YYEEEE. Trimming shortened V by 4 bases and J by 7 bases, and 20 bases separated the two germline ends. The CDR3 bases are TGTGCCAGCAGCCCCAGGACAGTTTTCTATTTTGAAGCTTTCTTT. Residues: CASSPRTVFYFEAFF.

This clonotype was found many times. The chain combines TRBV7-9 with TRBJ1-1, with a possible D match to TRBD1 (5 bases). The CDR3 spans 14 residues. From germline, CDR1 is SEHNR and CDR2 FQNEAQ (reference sequence). Trimming cost V 8 bases and J 1 base, with 14 bases left between them. CDR3 residues: CASPGDVGNTEAFF. The CDR3 nucleotides read TGTGCCAGCCCGGGGGATGTAGGGAACACTGAAGCTTTCTTT.

This clonotype was counted at least ten times. V gene TRBV6-5 combines with J gene TRBJ2-3; 12 nucleotides agree with TRBD2. V shed 2 bases, J shed 5 bases, and the junction held 14 bases outside the gene matches. The CDR3 runs to 19 residues. Germline loops: CDR1 MNHEY, CDR2 SVGAGI. CDR3 coding DNA: TGTGCCAGCAGTTACGAGAGGGTGCTAGCGGGGGGGAGAGAAGATACGCAGTATTTT. Translated: CASSYERVLAGGREDTQYF.

This clonotype was recorded a few times. The chain links TRBV2 to TRBJ1-2, with 7 bases aligning to TRBD1. CDR1 is SNHLY, CDR2 FYNNEI, per germline. The CDR3 consists of 13 residues. V trimming: 9 bases; J trimming: 2 bases; junction bases outside the gene matches: 6. Here the CDR3 DNA reads TGTGCCAGGACAGGGTCGAGGAACTATGGCTACACCTTC. Its protein is CARTGSRNYGYTF. Filled out from reference TRBV2 and TRBJ1-2, the complete variable domain reads EPEVTQTPSHQVTQMGQEVILRCVPISNHLYFYWYRQILGQKVEFLVSFYNNEISEKSEIFDDQFSVERPDGSNFTLKIRSTKLEDSAMYFCARTGSRNYGYTFGSGTRLTVV.

The chain combines TRBV6-1 with TRBJ2-2; 7 nucleotides line up with TRBD1. Germline V gives CDR1 MNHNS, CDR2 SASEGT. The CDR3 runs 18 residues. V lost 9 bases and J lost 3; bases outside the gene matches: 19. The DNA of the CDR3 is TGTGCCAGTAATCTACCAACCCACCGTCAGGGGGACACCGGGGAGCTGTTTTTT. It is translated as CASNLPTHRQGDTGELFF.

In its sample, this clonotype was seen many times. The rearrangement uses TRBV12-3 or TRBV12-4 and TRBJ1-2; D gene uncertain. V lost 6 bases and J 0 bases, leaving 14 bases between the germline ends. The CDR3 extends over 15 amino acids. The DNA for the CDR3 is TGTGCCAGCAGCCCCCGACGGAAAGCTAACTATGGCTACACCTTC. Translating gives CASSPRRKANYGYTF.

This clonotype occurred a few times. This sequence may be a read error, since a much larger clone differs from it by one base. The DNA of the CDR3 is TGTGCCAGCAGAAACCTCCGGGACAGTGTCTCCTACAATGAGCAGTTCTTC. As protein: CASRNLRDSVSYNEQFF. The rearrangement links TRBV27 to TRBJ2-1, with 7 nucleotides matching TRBD1. The trim removed 6 bases at V and 0 bases at J, leaving 11 bases unmatched. In germline, CDR1 is MNHEY, CDR2 SMNVEV (reference sequence). CDR3 length equals 17 residues.

The table lists this clonotype with many counts. CDR3 sequence (DNA): TGTGCCAGCAGTACCCTACAGGGCGGGAACACTGAAGCTTTCTTT. It specifies CASSTLQGGNTEAFF. The genes are TRBV28 and TRBJ1-1; D possibly corresponds to TRBD1 (6 bases). CDR3 length equals 15 residues. Trimming stripped 5 bases from V and 1 base from J, with 14 bases between. CDR1 is MDHEN and CDR2 is SYDVKM in the germline V gene.

In this sample, this clonotype turned up many times. This sequence joins TRBV6-5 and TRBJ1-6; 9 bases are a match to TRBD1. Germline CDR1 MNHEY, CDR2 SVGAGI. The CDR3 spans 19 residues. Trimming took 2 bases from V and 7 from J; bases not matched to a gene: 15. CDR3 DNA sequence: TGTGCCAGCAGTTACAGGGGACAGGGCCTTTTTGCCCTGAATTCACCCCTCCACTTT. Protein sequence: CASSYRGQGLFALNSPLHF.

V is TRBV20-1 and J is TRBJ2-1, with 12 bases fitting TRBD2. The CDR3 covers 14 residues. The V gene end was trimmed by 1 base and the J gene end by 9 bases; junction bases not matched to a gene: 4. CDR1 is DFQATT, CDR2 SNEGSKA, per germline (reference sequence). The CDR3 sequence: CSARATSGSLEQFF. CDR3 DNA: TGCAGTGCTAGAGCGACTAGCGGGAGCCTTGAGCAGTTCTTC.

This clonotype was seen ten or more times. The gene calls are TRBV18 and TRBJ2-3; D might be TRBD2 (5 bases). This CDR3 region has 14 residues. V lost 4 bases and J 1 base, leaving 9 bases between the germline ends. The germline V gene has CDR1 KGHSH and CDR2 LQKENI. This CDR3 is CASSLDSGTDTQYF. In DNA form, the CDR3 reads TGTGCCAGCTCACTAGATAGCGGCACAGATACGCAGTATTTT.

Comment on this clonotype: Possible read error: a much larger clone is one base away. V usage is TRBV6-1 and J usage is TRBJ2-1; a weak D match, TRBD2 (5 bases). Germline CDR1 MNHNS, CDR2 SASEGT. The CDR3 has 15 residues. The CDR3 nucleotides are TGTGCCAGCAGTCGGGCCGGACTCTCCTACAATGGGCAGTTCTTC. Encoded protein: CASSRAGLSYNGQFF.

The chain has TRBV7-6 and TRBJ1-4, with D hard to call. The ends were cut back, 1 base at V and 8 bases at J, with 14 bases in the middle. CDR1 and CDR2 from the germline V gene are SGHVS and FNYEAQ. The CDR3 has 15 amino acids. The chain's CDR3 is CASSLEGSAGEKLFF. The CDR3 bases are TGTGCCAGCAGCTTAGAAGGGTCGGCCGGAGAAAAACTGTTTTTT.